This record looks at one T cell receptor beta chain sequence and its context. This CDR3 spans 15 amino acids. The V gene's germline CDR1 is SGHTA and CDR2 FQGNSA. V was clipped by 5 bases and J by 8 bases, with 22 bases between them. The data were obtained in a study of blood T cell repertoires in COVID-19. Turning to the study itself: In each case, the material was cDNA or gDNA derived from T cells, B-cell-depleted T cells, or PBMCs.

As handled by the study authors: Using reference gene primer amplification, nucleated cell counts were estimated. This table comes from immunoSEQ multiplex PCR, and its TCRdb copy is limited to in-frame clones, with some not included. The D gene and trimming were derived from the DNA, and the V and J assignments and clone size from that table. The table has around 170,000 clones, about 82% seen once. The rearrangement joins TRBV7-2 to TRBJ2-7; D remains ambiguous. The clonotype was recovered from a man aged 50 to 60 with active or convalescent COVID-19. Sequencing input: peripheral blood. CDR3 nucleotide sequence: TGTGCCAGCAGCCCAACATCTAGGCCCTTCTCCCAGCAGTACTTC. Its translation: CASSPTSRPFSQQYF.